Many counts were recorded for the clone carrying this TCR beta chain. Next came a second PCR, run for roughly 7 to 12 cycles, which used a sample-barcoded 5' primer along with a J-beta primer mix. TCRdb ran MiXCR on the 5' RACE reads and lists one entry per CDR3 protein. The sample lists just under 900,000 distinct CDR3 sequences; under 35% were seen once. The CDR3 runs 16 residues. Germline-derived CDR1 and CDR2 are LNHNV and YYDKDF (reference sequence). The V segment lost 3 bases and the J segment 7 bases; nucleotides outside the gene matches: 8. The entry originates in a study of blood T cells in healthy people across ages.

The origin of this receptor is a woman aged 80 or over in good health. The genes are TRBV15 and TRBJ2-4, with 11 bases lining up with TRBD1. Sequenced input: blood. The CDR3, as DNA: TGTGCCACCAGCAGTCGTCATAGGACAGGGGGCAACATTCAGTACTTC. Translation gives CATSSRHRTGGNIQYF.